This TCR beta chain was observed in a study of T cells after yellow fever vaccination. The ends lost 2 bases at V and 2 bases at J; junction bases unmatched: 11. Germline assignment: CDR1 LNHNV and CDR2 YYDKDF (reference sequence). The CDR3 length is 17 residues. This clonotype was observed many times. TCRdb passed the 5' RACE reads through MiXCR, listing each CDR3 protein once. The sample comprises 60,000 to 95,000 distinct CDR3 sequences, more than 5.5% of which are singletons, and roughly 30% rests with the top ten. The gene calls are TRBV15 and TRBJ2-7; TRBD2 matches 8 bases. The source was CD8+ T cells sorted from PBMCs, collected less than 11 days after the first yellow fever vaccination. The clonotype originates from a man aged 18 to 35 who received the YFV17D yellow fever vaccine. CDR3 residues: CATSRPTAGTRAYEQYF. DNA for the CDR3: TGTGCCACCAGCAGACCGACTGCCGGGACTAGAGCCTACGAGCAGTACTTC.